Detailed here is one T cell receptor beta chain. The antigen it binds to is not known. Qualities for individual bases were not recorded, and no much larger clone is one base off. The data derive from a study of T cell repertoires in aging, cancer and after chemotherapy (dated by TCRdb to between 2018 and 2020). Context from the whole study: Six donor age groups were covered, ranging from 30 or younger up to 70 or older, and each group contained at least three individuals. The study profiled peripheral blood TCR beta repertoires from healthy donors and cancer patients to examine immunoaging and T cell reconstitution after chemotherapy. Approximately 10 million TCR reads were contained in the full dataset. Paired pre- and post-chemotherapy samples in the hematological group came from chronic lymphocytic leukemia patients treated with fludarabine- or bendamustine-based regimens. A cohort of 218 cancer patients (94 with hematological and around 130 with solid cancers) was assembled, and 95 to 100 healthy donors were included as a reference group. Study-wide conclusions, independent of this receptor: Declining TCR diversity with age in healthy donors was mainly explained by loss of richness; in cancer patients, loss of evenness also contributed. According to the authors, the repertoire data do not allow conclusions to be drawn about immunological memory after chemotherapy. Hematological cancer patients had lymphoid organ infiltration, which may itself impair thymic emigration or peripheral T cell expansion. Compared with age-matched healthy donors, untreated patients with either hematological or solid cancers had significantly lower TCR diversity in the blood along with higher clonality. In both cancer cohorts, median generation probability rose over the chemotherapy interval, which suggests that the repertoire was reconstituted through rebound thymic output.

Rearranged TRB sequences spanning V, D and J segments were amplified in a multiplex touch-down PCR with a mixed TRB-A/B primer pool. Two consecutive PCR reactions with Phusion HS II polymerase added Illumina adapters and sample indices to the amplicons. After gel purification with the NucleoSpin Gel and PCR Clean-up kit, the amplicons were checked using Qubit and an Agilent 2100 Bioanalyzer. Libraries were sequenced on an Illumina MiSeq using 600-cycle, single-indexed, paired-end runs. Regarding the original processing steps: MiXCR versions 2.12 and 3.0.5 were used to process the TRB sequences. Each unique CDR3 nucleotide sequence counted as one clone, and only productive sequences with at least two reads were retained. The repertoire metrics were Shannon diversity, evenness, clonality (calculated as one minus evenness), and diversity profiles parameterized by alpha from 0 to 5. The IGoR algorithm was used to calculate generation probabilities of clones in the paired pre- and post-chemotherapy samples. The public reads were run again by TCRdb, first through fastp at Q25 and then through MiXCR, and only productive beta chains were kept. Each CDR3 protein gets just one entry, which takes the most common genes and DNA from the rows behind it. The authors' filters were not applied to this entry. This sample has 4,500 to 5,500 distinct CDR3 sequences in its table, and roughly 31% of those were observed once. Clones ranked in the top ten supply about 19% of the sample.

Genomic DNA extracted from peripheral blood, rather than sorted cells or RNA, was used as the source for amplification of TCR beta rearrangements. Sample: blood. The sequence derives from a human donor with a blood cancer. The donor label of this sample is uncertain.

The nucleotide sequence is given as TGTGCCAGCAGCTTGGGGGGGGCAGGGGACCGGCGCTACACCTTC. Its translation reads: CASSLGGAGDRRYTF. The chain was built from TRBV5-6 and TRBJ1-2, and possibly TRBD1, on 6 matching bases. The CDR3 measures 15 amino acids from cysteine to phenylalanine. The DNA shown is the 45-base CDR3, in frame from base 1. V sheds 0 bases and J sheds 9 bases, leaving 18 bases between their ends. CDR1 SGHDT and CDR2 YYEEEE are derived from the germline V gene.